This T cell receptor (beta chain) was recorded in a study of cytomegalovirus exposure and HLA in healthy donors. Whole-study context: Approximately 200 million T cells yielded around 120 million unique TCR beta sequences in earlier analysis. Out of a few hundred genotyped donors, roughly 80% belonged to the Caucasian-associated ancestry cluster.

It was with 60 Vbeta and 13 Jbeta primers that the PCR ran. Clones were read by immunoSEQ multiplex PCR, and TCRdb kept only the in-frame ones, dropping some. This table holds 150,000 to 180,000 clones, about 80% found once. This clonotype was sampled from a woman between 35 and 50 years old in good health and CMV-seronegative. Sequencing used PBMCs.

CDR3 coding DNA: TGTGCCAGCGACCCCTGGACTAGCGGGGAAGAGACCCAGTACTTC. Protein sequence: CASDPWTSGEETQYF. This chain connects TRBV6-1 to TRBJ2-5, with 12 positions matching TRBD2. Germline V CDR1 and CDR2: MNHNS, SASEGT. The junction had 7 bases not matched to a gene; V was cut back by 8 bases and J by 3 bases. The CDR3 is made up of 15 amino acids.